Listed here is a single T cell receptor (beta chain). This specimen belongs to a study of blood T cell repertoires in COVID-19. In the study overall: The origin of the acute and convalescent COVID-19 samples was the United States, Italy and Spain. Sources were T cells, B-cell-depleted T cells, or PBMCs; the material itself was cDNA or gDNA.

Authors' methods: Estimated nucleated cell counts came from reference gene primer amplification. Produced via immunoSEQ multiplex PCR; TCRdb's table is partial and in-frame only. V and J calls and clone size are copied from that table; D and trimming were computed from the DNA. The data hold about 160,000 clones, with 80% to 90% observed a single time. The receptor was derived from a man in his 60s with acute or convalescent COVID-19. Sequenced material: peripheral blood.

CDR3 protein: CASSIRGGRGMTDTQYF. The CDR3 nucleotides are TGTGCCAGTAGTATTCGAGGAGGACGGGGAATGACAGATACGCAGTATTTT. The V call is TRBV19, the J call TRBJ2-3; tentative D call: TRBD2 (5 bases). The CDR3 is made up of 17 amino acids. The V gene lost 3 bases and the J gene lost 3 bases, with 19 bases spanning the gap. Germline-derived CDR1 and CDR2 are LNHDA and SQIVND (reference sequence). The whole variable domain, remainder taken from reference TRBV19 and TRBJ2-3, is DGGITQSPKYLFRKEGQNVTLSCEQNLNHDAMYWYRQDPGQGLRLIYYSQIVNDFQKGDIAEGYSVSREKKESFPLTVTSAQKNPTAFYLCASSIRGGRGMTDTQYFGPGTRLTVL.